This is a list of T cell receptor beta chains from one sample in a study of shared clonotypes between healthy human individuals. Sequencing was performed with immunoSEQ multiplex PCR; in TCRdb, only in-frame clones are kept and a portion is missing. The sample holds some 1,600,000 clones, 95% to 99% seen once. Sequenced input: naive CD4+ T cells sorted from blood. Every receptor here comes from a man aged 25-40 years in good health. The CDR3 runs from the conserved cysteine through the conserved F or W. A D gene is named only where the DNA matches it firmly. Some rows mark clone size as missing; the rest say once, few, many or name a class of expanded clone.

>TRBV28|-|TRBJ2-7|-
CASSSPSYPYEQYF
TGTGCCAGCAGTTCCCCAAGTTACCCTTACGAGCAGTACTTC
>TRBV15|-|TRBJ2-3|TRBD1
CATSRDLPGGKTDTQYF
TGTGCCACCAGCAGAGATCTCCCAGGGGGCAAGACAGATACGCAGTATTTT
>TRBV4-1|-|TRBJ2-7|-
CASSPTYEQYF
TGCGCCAGCAGCCCGACCTACGAGCAGTACTTC
>TRBV29-1|once|TRBJ2-3|TRBD2
CSVRLGGGTDTQYF
TGCAGCGTTCGACTCGGGGGGGGCACAGATACGCAGTATTTT
>TRBV6-6|-|TRBJ2-7|-
CASSYLLGGAYEQYF
TGTGCCAGCAGTTATCTACTAGGGGGGGCTTACGAGCAGTACTTC
>TRBV25-1|-|TRBJ2-3|TRBD2
CASSEYTGLAGLTDTQYF
TGTGCCAGCAGTGAATATACCGGACTAGCGGGCCTCACAGATACGCAGTATTTT
>TRBV9|-|TRBJ1-5|TRBD1
CASSVGAGQDGQPQHF
TGTGCCAGCAGCGTAGGGGCGGGACAGGATGGTCAGCCCCAGCATTTT
>TRBV18|-|TRBJ1-4|-
CASSPLNEKLFF
TGTGCCAGCTCACCACTAAATGAAAAACTGTTTTTT
>TRBV5-1|-|TRBJ2-1|TRBD1
CASSLVVTGAGNEQFF
TGCGCCAGCAGCTTGGTAGTGACAGGGGCTGGCAATGAGCAGTTCTTC
>TRBV5-6|-|TRBJ2-5|TRBD2
CASSLDLAGAETQYF
TGTGCCAGCAGCTTGGATCTAGCGGGAGCGGAGACCCAGTACTTC
>TRBV11-3|-|TRBJ2-1|-
CASSAERGNEQFF
TGTGCCAGCAGCGCAGAGAGGGGCAATGAGCAGTTCTTC
>TRBV10-1|-|TRBJ2-1|TRBD2
CASSEYLAGGKSYNEQFF
TGCGCCAGCAGTGAGTATTTAGCGGGAGGAAAATCCTACAATGAGCAGTTCTTC
>TRBV14|-|TRBJ2-5|-
CASSQVRVRRQETQYF
TGTGCCAGCAGCCAGGTAAGGGTCCGACGACAAGAGACCCAGTACTTC
>TRBV10-2|-|TRBJ2-1|TRBD1
CASRYYQGEYYNEQFF
TGCGCCAGCAGATATTATCAGGGGGAATACTACAATGAGCAGTTCTTC
>TRBV14|-|TRBJ1-4|-
CASSQTNEKLFF
TGTGCCAGCAGCCAAACTAATGAAAAACTGTTTTTT
>TRBV19|-|TRBJ2-4|-
CASSIRNPGPPIQYF
TGTGCCAGTAGTATTCGGAATCCGGGACCCCCCATTCAGTACTTC
>TRBV5-1|-|TRBJ2-5|TRBD1
CASSPGTGIQETQYF
TGCGCCAGCAGCCCAGGGACAGGTATTCAAGAGACCCAGTACTTC
>TRBV7-6|-|TRBJ1-4|TRBD1
CASSLSTGTGPTNEKLFF
TGTGCCAGCAGCTTAAGTACCGGGACAGGACCAACTAATGAAAAACTGTTTTTT
>TRBV7-2|-|TRBJ2-2|-
CASSSPTTPRELFF
TGTGCCAGCAGCTCCCCTACGACACCTAGGGAGCTGTTTTTT
>TRBV19|-|TRBJ2-1|TRBD1
CASSRDSLHSYNEQFF
TGTGCCAGTAGTAGGGACAGCCTTCACTCCTACAATGAGCAGTTCTTC
>TRBV7-9|-|TRBJ2-5|TRBD1
CASSPGQGTGWTQYF
TGTGCCAGCAGCCCGGGACAGGGGACGGGGTGGACCCAGTACTTC
>TRBV19|-|TRBJ1-2|-
CASSPRSWGPHYGYTF
TGTGCCAGTAGTCCACGATCGTGGGGCCCCCACTATGGCTACACCTTC
>TRBV5-1|-|TRBJ1-5|-
CASSEGVLSNQPQHF
TGCGCCAGCAGCGAGGGGGTTTTGAGCAATCAGCCCCAGCATTTT
>TRBV5-6|-|TRBJ2-7|-
CASSLFYHEQYF
TGTGCCAGCAGCTTGTTTTACCACGAGCAGTACTTC
>TRBV18|-|TRBJ2-5|-
CASSPPASYQETQYF
TGTGCCAGCTCACCACCGGCTTCGTACCAAGAGACCCAGTACTTC
>TRBV4-3|-|TRBJ2-7|TRBD1
CASSQAGTGAYEQYF
TGCGCCAGCAGCCAAGCCGGGACAGGAGCCTACGAGCAGTACTTC
>TRBV28|-|TRBJ2-7|TRBD2
CASSWKRSGTVYF
TGTGCCAGCAGTTGGAAAAGGAGCGGGACCGTGTACTTC
>TRBV18|-|TRBJ1-5|TRBD1
CASSPMGQLSNQPQHF
TGTGCCAGCTCACCTATGGGACAGCTTAGCAATCAGCCCCAGCATTTT
>TRBV6-5|-|TRBJ2-4|-
CASRPLLAKNIQYF
TGTGCCAGCAGACCCCTGTTAGCCAAAAACATTCAGTACTTC
>TRBV9|-|TRBJ1-1|-
CASSSYEGNTEAFF
TGTGCCAGCAGCTCGTATGAGGGGAACACTGAAGCTTTCTTT
>TRBV11-2|-|TRBJ1-1|-
CASSLDPDTEAFF
TGTGCCAGCAGCTTAGATCCTGACACTGAAGCTTTCTTT
>TRBV6-6|-|TRBJ1-5|-
CASSYSIGKGNQPQHF
TGTGCCAGCAGTTACTCGATCGGGAAAGGCAATCAGCCCCAGCATTTT
>TRBV5-1|-|TRBJ2-2|TRBD1
CASVSGQGTRGGELFF
TGCGCCAGCGTTTCCGGACAGGGGACCCGGGGCGGGGAGCTGTTTTTT
>TRBV18|-|TRBJ1-4|TRBD1
CASSPLPPGTGGVGTNEKLFF
TGTGCCAGCTCACCATTACCCCCCGGGACAGGGGGCGTTGGAACTAATGAAAAACTGTTTTTT
>TRBV7-9|-|TRBJ2-2|TRBD2
CASSLGVLAGEDGELFF
TGTGCCAGCAGCTTAGGCGTCCTAGCGGGAGAGGACGGGGAGCTGTTTTTT
>TRBV6-1|-|TRBJ1-1|-
CASSETSAFF
TGTGCCAGCAGTGAAACCTCGGCTTTCTTT
>TRBV6-4|-|TRBJ1-1|-
CASKQDRSTEAFF
TGTGCCAGCAAACAGGACAGAAGCACTGAAGCTTTCTTT